One sample yielded the 3 T cell receptor beta chains listed below, sequenced in a study of T-cell reconstitution after alpha-beta-depleted transplantation in children. Notes on the study in general: Reportedly, roughly two months post-transplant, alpha-beta T cells arose from several hundred expanded graft clones.

These receptors' antigens are unknown. Unique molecular identifiers were incorporated into the prepared TCRbeta library. One entry per CDR3 protein, called by TCRdb with MiXCR from the PCR reads. The sample consists of 30,000 to 40,000 distinct CDR3 sequences, around 7% of them appearing once. Sequences were derived from peripheral blood, sampled 60 days after TCRalphabeta/CD19-depleted stem cell transplant. The source is a child less than two years old who had a stem cell transplant for acute myeloid leukemia, so the T cells may come from the graft donor.

This clonotype was counted many times. This chain joins TRBV5-1 and TRBJ2-1; TRBD2 is a possible D gene (6 bases). Germline loops: CDR1 SGHRS, CDR2 YFSETQ. Trimming pared 5 bases from V and 7 bases from J, leaving 10 bases between. This CDR3 has 12 amino acids. CDR3 in DNA: TGCGCCAGCAGGAGAGGGAGGAATGAGCAGTTCTTC. Amino acids: CASRRGRNEQFF.

This clonotype has at least ten counts. This chain uses TRBV28 with TRBJ1-5; D ambiguous. The CDR3 loop spans 15 amino acids. The V end was cut by 3 bases, the J end by 2 bases, with 11 bases between. Per germline, CDR1 MDHEN and CDR2 SYDVKM. CDR3 sequence: CASSFLQVGNQPQHF. As DNA, the CDR3 is TGTGCCAGCAGTTTCCTACAAGTGGGCAATCAGCCCCAGCATTTT. Based on the CDR3 plus reference TRBV28 and TRBJ1-5, the full variable domain is DVKVTQSSRYLVKRTGEKVFLECVQDMDHENMFWYRQDPGLGLRLIYFSYDVKMKEKGDIPEGYSVSREKKERFSLILESASTNQTSMYLCASSFLQVGNQPQHFGDGTRLSIL.

The table lists this clonotype with many counts. V and J are TRBV7-9 and TRBJ2-7; D unclear. Trimming took off 2 bases at V and 4 bases at J, with 9 bases between the two ends. CDR1 SEHNR and CDR2 FQNEAQ come from the germline V gene (reference sequence). The CDR3 runs 13 residues. The CDR3 bases are TGTGCCAGCAGCTTAACGTCACCGTACGAGCAGTACTTC. Protein sequence: CASSLTSPYEQYF.